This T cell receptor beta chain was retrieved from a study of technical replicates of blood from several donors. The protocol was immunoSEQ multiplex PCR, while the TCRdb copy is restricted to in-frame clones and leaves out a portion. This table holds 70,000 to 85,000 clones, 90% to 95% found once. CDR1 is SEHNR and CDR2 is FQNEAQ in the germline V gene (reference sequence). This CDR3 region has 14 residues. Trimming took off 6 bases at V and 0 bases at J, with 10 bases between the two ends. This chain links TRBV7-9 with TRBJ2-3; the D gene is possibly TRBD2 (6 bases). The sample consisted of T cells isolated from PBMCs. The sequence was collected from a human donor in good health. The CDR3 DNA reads TGTGCCAGCAGTGCCGGGACTAGCACAGATACGCAGTATTTT. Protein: CASSAGTSTDTQYF. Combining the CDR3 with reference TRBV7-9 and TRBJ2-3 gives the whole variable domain DTGVSQNPRHKITKRGQNVTFRCDPISEHNRLYWYRQTLGQGPEFLTYFQNEAQLEKSRLLSDRFSAERPKGSFSTLEIQRTEQGDSAMYLCASSAGTSTDTQYFGPGTRLTVL.